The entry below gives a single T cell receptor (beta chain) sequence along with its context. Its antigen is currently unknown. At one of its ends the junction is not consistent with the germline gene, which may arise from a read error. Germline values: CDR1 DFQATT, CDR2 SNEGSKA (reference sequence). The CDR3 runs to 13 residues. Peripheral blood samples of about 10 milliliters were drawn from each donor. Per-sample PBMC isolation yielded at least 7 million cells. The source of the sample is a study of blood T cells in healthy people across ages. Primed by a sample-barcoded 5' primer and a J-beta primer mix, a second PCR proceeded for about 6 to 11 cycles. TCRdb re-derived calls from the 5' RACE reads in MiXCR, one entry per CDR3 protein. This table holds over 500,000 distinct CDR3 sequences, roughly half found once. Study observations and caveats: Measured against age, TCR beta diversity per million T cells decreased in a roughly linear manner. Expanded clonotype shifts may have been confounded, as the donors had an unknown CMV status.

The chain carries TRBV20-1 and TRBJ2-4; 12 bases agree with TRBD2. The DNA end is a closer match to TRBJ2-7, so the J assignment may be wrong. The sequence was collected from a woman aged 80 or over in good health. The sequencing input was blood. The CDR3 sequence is CSLTSGRSCEQYF. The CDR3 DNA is TGCAGTCTGACTAGCGGGAGATCCTGCGAGCAGTACTTC.